The 30 T cell receptor beta chains reported below all come from one sample, sequenced in a study of blood T cells in healthy people across ages. It was with a sample-barcoded 5' primer and a J-beta primer mix that a second PCR of roughly 6 to 12 cycles was run. A single record per CDR3 protein comes from TCRdb applying MiXCR to the 5' RACE reads. The sample holds some 550,000 distinct CDR3 sequences, roughly 43% seen once. Sequencing was performed on blood. These receptors were obtained from an elderly man in good health.

The chain is built from TRBV5-1 and TRBJ2-7, with D unclear. CDR1 is SGHRS and CDR2 is YFSETQ in the germline V gene. The V end lost 0 bases, the J end lost 0 bases, and 10 bases lay between the germline ends. CDR3 length: 15 amino acids. CDR3 DNA: TGCGCCAGCAGCTTGGGCGGACCCCGCTCCTACGAGCAGTACTTC. Translating gives CASSLGGPRSYEQYF.

V is TRBV28 and J is TRBJ1-2; unclear D gene. Germline CDR1 reads MDHEN; CDR2 reads SYDVKM. This CDR3 comprises 10 residues. The CDR3 region has the DNA TGTGCTACCCTCGGCTATGGCTACACCTTC. It encodes CATLGYGYTF.

The chain employs TRBV20-1 and TRBJ2-2; 9 bases match TRBD2. This CDR3 contains 15 residues. V lost 3 bases and J lost 3; bases outside the gene matches: 5. Germline lookup yields CDR1 DFQATT and CDR2 SNEGSKA (reference sequence). The CDR3 reads CSARKAGGDTGELFF. In DNA, the CDR3 is TGCAGTGCTAGGAAAGCGGGAGGTGACACCGGGGAGCTGTTTTTT.

Notes on this clonotype: This may arise from a read error, as a much more abundant clone is one base away. V and J are TRBV6-2 or TRBV6-3 and TRBJ2-1; D possibly corresponds to TRBD2 (6 bases). The CDR3 consists of 15 residues. Germline loops: CDR1 MNHEY, CDR2 SVGEGT. The CDR3 sequence is CVISEGPGAYNEQFF. The CDR3 DNA reads as TGTGTTATCTCCGAAGGGCCGGGGGCCTACAATGAGCAGTTCTTC.

The sample holds one count of this clonotype. The chain has TRBV5-8 and TRBJ2-1, with D maybe TRBD1 (6 bases). There are 14 residues in the CDR3. Looked up from germline, CDR1 is SGHTS and CDR2 is YDEGEE. The CDR3 protein is CTVRRDTVYNEQFF. CDR3 DNA sequence: TGTACCGTCCGACGGGACACCGTATACAATGAGCAGTTCTTC.

The J gene is TRBJ2-6, the V gene TRBV27; D gene unclear. Germline V gene sequence: CDR1 MNHEY, CDR2 SMNVEV (reference sequence). V lost 2 bases and J lost 0, with 8 bases in between. CDR3 length: 16 amino acids. The CDR3 reads CASSLGIRSGANVLTF. For the CDR3, the DNA is TGTGCCAGCAGTTTAGGGATCCGCTCTGGGGCCAACGTCCTGACTTTC.

This chain connects TRBV12-3 or TRBV12-4 to TRBJ2-7; 9 nucleotides agree with TRBD2. Gene TRBJ2-5 matches the end of the DNA better, so the J call may be wrong. The CDR3 consists of 17 residues. CDR3: CASSLALVAGATGTQYF. DNA for the CDR3: TGTGCCAGCAGTTTAGCGCTGGTAGCGGGGGCGACGGGGACCCAGTACTTC.

The V gene is TRBV7-6, the J gene TRBJ2-1; the match to TRBD1 covers 7 bases. Germline V gene lookup returns CDR1 SGHVS and CDR2 FNYEAQ. This CDR3 comprises 14 residues. The V and J ends lost 4 bases and 4 bases, in that order; junction bases with no gene match: 4. This chain's CDR3 is CASSSAGGYNEQFF. Written as DNA, the CDR3 is TGTGCCAGCAGCTCAGCAGGGGGTTACAATGAGCAGTTCTTC.

J is TRBJ2-2 and V is TRBV2; 11 bases match TRBD2. The CDR3 covers 17 residues. With V trimmed by 7 bases and J by 3 bases, 10 bases remained unmatched. Germline CDR1 SNHLY, CDR2 FYNNEI. The DNA for the CDR3 is TGTGCCAGCACCTGGGTAGCGGGGGGGCTGGACACCGGGGAGCTGTTTTTT. Translated, it gives CASTWVAGGLDTGELFF.

This chain joins TRBV3-1 and TRBJ2-1, with 7 bases fitting TRBD1. Trimming removed 4 bases from V and 0 bases from J; junction bases left unmatched: 3. In germline, CDR1 is LGHDT, CDR2 YNNKEL (reference sequence). The CDR3 consists of 15 residues. The chain's CDR3 is CASSPDRFSYNEQFF. The CDR3 coding sequence is TGTGCCAGCAGCCCGGACAGGTTCTCCTACAATGAGCAGTTCTTC.

This clonotype was detected only a few times. V gene TRBV7-2 combines with J gene TRBJ2-3; 11 nucleotides line up with TRBD2. CDR1 is SGHTA and CDR2 is FQGNSA in the germline V gene. There are 14 residues in the CDR3. After removal of 5 bases from V and 6 bases from J, the junction contained 4 bases not matched to a gene. The CDR3 loop reads CASSPLAGGDTQYF. CDR3 in DNA: TGTGCCAGCAGCCCTCTAGCGGGGGGTGATACGCAGTATTTT. The entire variable domain, with the rest obtained from reference TRBV7-2 and TRBJ2-3, is as follows: GAGVSQSPSNKVTEKGKDVELRCDPISGHTALYWYRQSLGQGLEFLIYFQGNSAPDKSGLPSDRFSAERTGGSVSTLTIQRTQQEDSAVYLCASSPLAGGDTQYFGPGTRLTVL.

This clonotype was observed a few times. This CDR3 reads CASSSRTSGPQYF. The CDR3 DNA sequence: TGTGCCAGCAGCTCTAGGACTAGCGGACCGCAGTATTTT. The genes are TRBV7-2 and TRBJ2-3; 10 bases are shared with TRBD2. CDR1 is SGHTA and CDR2 is FQGNSA in the germline V gene. V lost 4 bases and J lost 10; bases outside the gene matches: 5. This CDR3 spans 13 amino acids.

This clonotype was counted a few times. The chain is built from TRBV5-1 and TRBJ2-5, with 12 bases fitting TRBD2. Looked up from germline, CDR1 is SGHRS and CDR2 is YFSETQ. V was pared by 5 bases and J by 6 bases, with 5 bases of the junction left unmatched. The CDR3 sequence is 14 residues long. CDR3 residues: CASSPTSGGQTQYF. The CDR3, as DNA: TGCGCCAGCAGTCCGACTAGCGGGGGACAGACCCAGTACTTC. Full variable domain (remainder filled in from reference TRBV5-1 and TRBJ2-5): KAGVTQTPRYLIKTRGQQVTLSCSPISGHRSVSWYQQTPGQGLQFLFEYFSETQRNKGNFPGRFSGRQFSNSRSEMNVSTLELGDSALYLCASSPTSGGQTQYFGPGTRLLVL.

This clonotype showed up just a few times. V and J are TRBV7-2 and TRBJ2-7; 7 bases fit TRBD2. Per the germline V gene, CDR1 is SGHTA and CDR2 is FQGNSA. The CDR3 covers 16 residues. After removal of 1 base from V and 0 bases from J, the junction contained 6 bases not matched to a gene. The CDR3 DNA reads TGTGCCAGCAGCTTAGGACTAGCACAGAGCTCCTACGAGCAGTACTTC. Its translation: CASSLGLAQSSYEQYF.

A few counts support this clonotype. The rearrangement links TRBV20-1 to TRBJ2-7; 12 nucleotides agree with TRBD1. The CDR3 is 15 amino acids. Germline loops: CDR1 DFQATT, CDR2 SNEGSKA (reference sequence). V lost 3 bases and J lost 4; bases outside the gene matches: 7. The CDR3 reads CSARQGTGGSYEQYF. In nucleotides, the CDR3 is TGCAGTGCTAGGCAAGGGACAGGGGGCAGTTACGAGCAGTACTTC.

This clonotype was seen a single time. This chain joins TRBV2 and TRBJ1-2; D unresolved. The CDR3 sequence is 12 residues long. Per germline, CDR1 SNHLY and CDR2 FYNNEI. The V and J ends lost 4 bases and 6 bases respectively, with 9 bases between them. DNA for the CDR3: TGTGCCAGCAGTGGTGTAGGGAATGGCTACACCTTC. Translated, it gives CASSGVGNGYTF.

A few counts support this clonotype. The chain combines TRBV10-3 with TRBJ2-7; TRBD1 matches at 9 bases. Germline V gives CDR1 ENHRY, CDR2 SYGVKD. V shed 11 bases, J shed 5 bases, and the junction held 7 bases outside the gene matches. The CDR3 contains 12 residues. The CDR3 sequence is CAVGQGQHEQYF. CDR3 in DNA: TGTGCCGTCGGACAGGGGCAGCACGAGCAGTACTTC.

This clonotype came up a few times. The rearrangement uses TRBV9 and TRBJ2-1, with D tentatively TRBD2 (5 bases). V was pared by 4 bases and J by 0 bases, with 11 bases between. The CDR3 loop spans 15 amino acids. The V gene's germline CDR1 is SGDLS and CDR2 YYNGEE. Written as DNA, the CDR3 is TGTGCCAGCAGCCCGACCGGGAACTCCTACAATGAGCAGTTCTTC. Translating it yields CASSPTGNSYNEQFF.

This clonotype was observed a handful of times. V usage is TRBV5-1 and J usage is TRBJ2-7; D ambiguous. Trimming removed 0 bases from V and 7 bases from J, with 11 bases in between. Germline V gene sequence: CDR1 SGHRS, CDR2 YFSETQ. The CDR3 totals 13 residues. The CDR3 DNA reads TGCGCCAGCAGCTTGGAGAGTAGGTCAGAGCAGTACTTC. Residues: CASSLESRSEQYF. The entire variable domain, with the rest obtained from reference TRBV5-1 and TRBJ2-7, is as follows: KAGVTQTPRYLIKTRGQQVTLSCSPISGHRSVSWYQQTPGQGLQFLFEYFSETQRNKGNFPGRFSGRQFSNSRSEMNVSTLELGDSALYLCASSLESRSEQYFGPGTRLTVT.

The chain recombines TRBV9 with TRBJ1-5; possibly TRBD1 for D (5 bases). There are 15 residues in the CDR3. The V gene's germline CDR1 is SGDLS and CDR2 YYNGEE. Deletions cut 3 bases from V and 6 bases from J, with 16 bases between. The CDR3 bases are TGTGCCAGCAGCGCTACTTCAGGGTTAGGTCAGCCCCAGCATTTT. This encodes CASSATSGLGQPQHF.

This clonotype was detected a few times. V usage is TRBV7-2 and J usage is TRBJ1-2; D is possibly TRBD1 (6 bases). V lost 5 bases and J 5 bases, leaving 15 bases between the germline ends. This CDR3 comprises 14 residues. CDR1 SGHTA and CDR2 FQGNSA come from the germline V gene. The CDR3 loop reads CASSPPGEGYGYTF. As DNA, the CDR3 is TGTGCCAGCAGCCCCCCAGGGGAGGGGTATGGCTACACCTTC.

The chain recombines TRBV6-2 or TRBV6-3 with TRBJ1-5, with TRBD1 identical over 7 bases. V lost 0 bases, J lost 4 bases, and 3 bases stayed unmatched. This CDR3 is 15 amino acids long. Germline V gives CDR1 MNHEY, CDR2 SVGEGT. The CDR3 is CASSYSGRGNQPQHF. CDR3 in DNA: TGTGCCAGCAGTTACTCGGGCAGGGGGAATCAGCCCCAGCATTTT.

This clonotype was observed a single time. The rearrangement links TRBV20-1 to TRBJ2-3; 8 bases align to TRBD2. CDR1 and CDR2 from the germline V gene are DFQATT and SNEGSKA (reference sequence). V trimming: 3 bases; J trimming: 1 base; junction bases outside the gene matches: 6. The CDR3 contains 15 residues. The CDR3 DNA reads TGCAGTGCTAGCCCTCCGGGGGGGGGCACAGATACGCAGTATTTT. Residues: CSASPPGGGTDTQYF.

This clonotype was seen only a few times. CDR3 loop: CASSLVPLTSVSYNEQFF. The CDR3 DNA reads TGTGCCAGCAGCTTAGTTCCCCTGACTAGCGTCTCCTACAATGAGCAGTTCTTC. The chain employs TRBV7-8 and TRBJ2-1; 8 bases fit TRBD2. Germline trimming cut 1 base from V and 0 bases from J; bases unmatched to any gene: 8. The germline CDR1 and CDR2 sequences are SGHVS and FQNEAQ. This CDR3 is built from 18 residues.

This rearrangement joins TRBV6-1 to TRBJ2-7; 8 positions agree with TRBD2. V dropped 7 bases and J dropped 12; count of bases not matched to a gene: 14. The CDR3 totals 13 residues. The V gene's germline CDR1 is MNHNS and CDR2 SASEGT. CDR3 sequence (DNA): TGTGCCAGCATCCGAGCGGGAGACCCCCGCCCGTACTTC. Its translation is CASIRAGDPRPYF.

The chain recombines TRBV7-2 with TRBJ2-5; tentative D call: TRBD2 (7 bases). Germline V gene data show CDR1 as SGHTA and CDR2 as FQGNSA. CDR3 size: 16 residues. Trimming took off 1 base at V and 2 bases at J, with 14 bases between the two ends. In DNA form, the CDR3 reads TGTGCCAGCAGCTTAGTTGCGGGGGCCCGTCAAGAGACCCAGTACTTC. It is translated as CASSLVAGARQETQYF.

This clonotype was seen more than once but under ten times. J is TRBJ2-5 and V is TRBV6-2 or TRBV6-3, with D possibly called TRBD1 or TRBD2 (5 bases each). Germline CDR1 reads MNHEY; CDR2 reads SVGEGT. CDR3 length: 13 residues. V was clipped by 4 bases and J by 2 bases, with 8 bases between them. Written as DNA, the CDR3 is TGTGCCAGCAGTTCCTGGGGGCAAGAGACCCAGTACTTC. Protein product: CASSSWGQETQYF.

This clonotype was picked up a small number of times. The chain has TRBV6-6 and TRBJ1-4, with TRBD1 matching over 9 bases. V shed 3 bases and J 7 bases; nucleotides not matched to a gene: 3. Per germline, CDR1 MNHNY and CDR2 SVGAGI (reference sequence). CDR3 length: 14 residues. CDR3 sequence (DNA): TGTGCCAGCAGTTATTCGGACAGGGGTGAAAAACTGTTTTTT. The encoded protein is CASSYSDRGEKLFF.

Of note for this clonotype: Compared with germline, one end of the junction differs, possibly owing to a read error. V usage is TRBV20-1 and J usage is TRBJ2-1, with 9 bases lining up with TRBD2. This CDR3 has 14 residues. The germline CDR1 and CDR2 sequences are DFQATT and SNEGSKA (reference sequence). CDR3 in amino acids: CSAGSGRSYNEQSF. For the CDR3, the DNA is TGCAGTGCTGGAAGCGGGAGGTCCTACAATGAGCAGTCCTTC.

In DNA form, the CDR3 reads TGCGCCAGCAGCCAATACGGGGGGCCCACTGAAGCTTTCTTT. Translating it yields CASSQYGGPTEAFF. V is TRBV4-1 and J is TRBJ1-1; possible D gene TRBD1, 6 bases. With 2 bases removed from V and 4 bases from J, the gap between germline ends came to 11 bases. The CDR3 runs 14 residues. Germline loops: CDR1 MGHRA, CDR2 YSYEKL.